A single sample gave rise to the 10 T cell receptor beta chains below, sequenced in a study of patients and donors after allogeneic stem cell transplantation. TCRdb called the RT-PCR reads again in MiXCR, with one record for every CDR3 protein. The sample has 900,000 to 1,000,000 distinct CDR3 sequences, roughly 18% seen once. Input material: blood, either unsorted or a sorted T cell fraction (not recorded which). These TCRs come from a human donor who was either an allogeneic HSCT recipient or a stem cell or donor lymphocyte infusion donor (not recorded which). It is not recorded whose cells these are; they may come from a transplant donor.

CDR3 loop: CASSLAEMNTEAFF. For the CDR3, the DNA is TGTGCCAGCAGTTTGGCGGAAATGAACACTGAAGCTTTCTTT. The V and J genes are TRBV12-3 or TRBV12-4 and TRBJ1-1; D is ambiguous. V dropped 3 bases and J dropped 0 bases, with 8 bases sitting between them. The CDR3 totals 14 residues.

The genes are TRBV29-1 and TRBJ1-4, with D unclear. V was pared by 7 bases and J by 7 bases, with 16 bases between. Germline CDR1 reads SQVTM; CDR2 reads ANQGSEA. The length of the CDR3 is 13 residues. For the CDR3, the DNA is TGCAGCGCCGATGGGCTGTCCGGTGAAAAACTGTTTTTT. It is translated as CSADGLSGEKLFF.

J is TRBJ2-3 and V is TRBV5-1; 11 bases align to TRBD2. Per the germline V gene, CDR1 is SGHRS and CDR2 is YFSETQ. The CDR3 is made up of 19 amino acids. The ends lost 3 bases at V and 0 bases at J; junction bases unmatched: 12. The CDR3 DNA is TGCGCCAGCAGCTGGCCGACTAGCGGGGAGAAGGCTAGCACAGATACGCAGTATTTT. Amino acid sequence: CASSWPTSGEKASTDTQYF. Supplemented by reference TRBV5-1 and TRBJ2-3, the full variable domain reads KAGVTQTPRYLIKTRGQQVTLSCSPISGHRSVSWYQQTPGQGLQFLFEYFSETQRNKGNFPGRFSGRQFSNSRSEMNVSTLELGDSALYLCASSWPTSGEKASTDTQYFGPGTRLTVL.

V gene TRBV5-1 combines with J gene TRBJ2-3; TRBD2 might be the D (6 bases). V lost 2 bases and J 2 bases, leaving 12 bases between the germline ends. The CDR3 length is 15 residues. From germline, CDR1 is SGHRS and CDR2 YFSETQ. CDR3 nucleotides: TGCGCCAGCAGCTTATACCGCGGGATCACAGATACGCAGTATTTT. Its translation: CASSLYRGITDTQYF.

This clonotype was detected a few times. The chain recombines TRBV20-1 with TRBJ2-1; either TRBD1 or TRBD2 may supply D (5 bases each). V was clipped by 0 bases and J by 6 bases, with 12 bases between them. In germline, CDR1 is DFQATT, CDR2 SNEGSKA (reference sequence). There are 14 residues in the CDR3. The CDR3 protein is CSARDSPGTNEQFF. DNA of the CDR3: TGCAGTGCTAGAGATTCCCCCGGGACCAATGAGCAGTTCTTC.

The chain carries TRBV27 and TRBJ1-5; a possible D gene is TRBD1 (6 bases). The V end lost 6 bases, the J end lost 0 bases, and 18 bases lay between the germline ends. CDR1 and CDR2 from the germline V gene are MNHEY and SMNVEV (reference sequence). This CDR3 has 17 residues. The CDR3 nucleotides read TGTGCCAGCAGGGCAGGGGCGCGTTCTTATAGCAATCAGCCCCAGCATTTT. Translation: CASRAGARSYSNQPQHF.

This rearrangement joins TRBV27 to TRBJ2-7; 11 bases fit TRBD1. CDR1 and CDR2 from the germline V gene are MNHEY and SMNVEV (reference sequence). V lost 5 bases and J lost 3; bases outside the gene matches: 9. CDR3 length: 16 amino acids. CDR3 sequence: CASSHPQGQGVYEQYF. The CDR3 DNA follows: TGTGCCAGCAGTCACCCCCAGGGACAGGGGGTCTACGAGCAGTACTTC.

This clonotype turned up a few times. This chain uses TRBV18 with TRBJ1-6, with D maybe TRBD1 (5 bases). Trimming cost V 2 bases and J 13 bases, with 12 bases left between them. The CDR3 sequence is 13 residues long. The germline V gene has CDR1 KGHSH and CDR2 LQKENI. DNA for the CDR3: TGTGCCAGCTCACCAAGCAGGGAGATGCCCCTCCACTTT. It is translated as CASSPSREMPLHF. The whole variable domain, filled in from reference TRBV18 and TRBJ1-6, reads NAGVMQNPRHLVRRRGQEARLRCSPMKGHSHVYWYRQLPEEGLKFMVYLQKENIIDESGMPKERFSAEFPKEGPSILRIQQVVRGDSAAYFCASSPSREMPLHFGNGTRLTVT.

This clonotype was seen ten or more times. The chain recombines TRBV29-1 with TRBJ2-1; 7 bases fit TRBD1. V lost 6 bases, J lost 6 bases, and 8 bases stayed unmatched. Germline CDR1 and CDR2: SQVTM and ANQGSEA. The length of the CDR3 is 13 residues. CDR3 nucleotides: TGCAGCGTCGTTACAGGGGATTCCAATGAGCAGTTCTTC. This sequence encodes CSVVTGDSNEQFF.

In nucleotides, the CDR3 is TGTGCCAGCAGCCGAGGACTGGAGAGGACCGGGGAGCTGTTTTTT. This encodes CASSRGLERTGELFF. This chain joins TRBV3-1 and TRBJ2-2; D may be TRBD2 (5 bases). Deletions cut 4 bases from V and 5 bases from J, with 14 bases between. This CDR3 spans 15 amino acids. Germline CDR1 is LGHDT and CDR2 is YNNKEL (reference sequence).